This entry lists 28 T cell receptor beta chains sequenced from one sample in a study of OX40 agonist ivuxolimab in advanced cancers. The receptor library was made with the immunoSEQ multiplex PCR assay. Entries here come from immuneACCESS through TCRdb and include only in-frame sequences with V and J called. Some clones fail to appear in such tables; in the studies checked, an unresolved V gene covers under half of the shortfall, and the cause of the remainder is unknown. The sample table records 65,000 or so clones; around 85% of these occur just once. Around 0.79% of the sample is held by the ten biggest clonotypes. The source was CD4+ or CD8+ T cells sorted from blood, collected in a trial of the OX40 agonist ivuxolimab. Receptors were obtained from an adult with an advanced solid tumor such as melanoma, head and neck, liver or kidney cancer.

The chain is built from TRBV10-1 and TRBJ2-1, with D perhaps assigned TRBD1 or TRBD2 (7 bases each). The V end was cut by 8 bases, the J end by 8 bases, with 22 bases between. This CDR3 region has 15 residues. Germline V gives CDR1 WNHNN, CDR2 SYGVQD (reference sequence). The chain's CDR3 is CASSPRGSRGDEQFF. In nucleotides, the CDR3 is TGCGCCAGCTCCCCTCGCGGGAGCAGGGGGGATGAGCAGTTCTTC.

The chain couples TRBV28 to TRBJ1-4; D gene unclear. Trimming removed 10 bases at V and 3 bases at J, with 15 bases between. This CDR3 has 14 amino acids. Germline CDR1 MDHEN, CDR2 SYDVKM. The CDR3 sequence: CATSLTGPNEKLFF. CDR3 DNA sequence: TGTGCCACATCACTGACGGGCCCTAATGAAAAACTGTTTTTT.

This rearrangement joins TRBV30 to TRBJ2-5; tentative D call: TRBD2 (5 bases). CDR3 length equals 17 residues. V was pared by 0 bases and J by 2 bases, with 19 bases between. Germline CDR1 is GTSNPN and CDR2 is SVGIG (reference sequence). In nucleotides, the CDR3 is TGTGCCTGGAGTGTATCCCGGACTCCTGGGATACAAGAGACCCAGTACTTC. Amino acids: CAWSVSRTPGIQETQYF.

This rearrangement joins TRBV30 to TRBJ1-1; TRBD1 is a possible D gene (5 bases). The CDR3 totals 12 residues. V lost 0 bases and J 11 bases, leaving 13 bases between the germline ends. In germline, CDR1 is GTSNPN, CDR2 SVGIG (reference sequence). The CDR3 region is CAWSVRDQSAFF. DNA for the CDR3: TGTGCCTGGAGTGTACGGGACCAGTCGGCTTTCTTT.

This clone was seen only once. The V call is TRBV7-9, the J call TRBJ2-7, with 8 bases fitting TRBD1. CDR1 SEHNR and CDR2 FQNEAQ come from the germline V gene (reference sequence). Unmatched junction bases numbered 2, after V lost 5 bases and J lost 5 bases. CDR3 length: 12 amino acids. For the CDR3, the DNA is TGTGCCAGCAGCCTGACAGGGGACGAGCAGTACTTC. It encodes CASSLTGDEQYF.

This clone showed up just a few times. V gene TRBV14 combines with J gene TRBJ1-6; D is unresolved. Germline V gives CDR1 SGHDN, CDR2 FVKESK. This CDR3 has 14 amino acids. Trimming stripped 2 bases from V and 9 bases from J, with 11 bases between. The CDR3: CASSQYPGSSPLHF. In DNA form, the CDR3 reads TGTGCCAGCAGCCAATACCCGGGAAGTTCACCCCTCCACTTT.

This chain links TRBV28 with TRBJ2-5; 7 nucleotides line up with TRBD2. V trimming: 5 bases; J trimming: 5 bases; junction bases outside the gene matches: 11. Germline V gene lookup returns CDR1 MDHEN and CDR2 SYDVKM. The CDR3 covers 15 residues. The CDR3 DNA reads TGTGCCAGCAGTAACCCCCTGGGGGGGTGGGAGACCCAGTACTTC. It is translated as CASSNPLGGWETQYF.

V gene TRBV12-1 combines with J gene TRBJ2-4. TRBV12-1 has pseudogene status. The CDR3 has 14 residues. CDR3 region: CASSSRRSKNIQYF. CDR3 DNA sequence: TGTGCCAGCAGCTCGCGACGGTCCAAAAACATTCAGTACTTC.

The chain uses TRBV5-8 and TRBJ2-5; D remains unclear. The length of the CDR3 is 15 residues. Trimming shortened V by 4 bases and J by 4 bases, and 17 bases separated the two germline ends. Per the germline V gene, CDR1 is SGHTS and CDR2 is YDEGEE. CDR3 region: CASSPYHRVVETQYF. CDR3 DNA sequence: TGTGCCAGCAGCCCGTATCATCGGGTTGTAGAGACCCAGTACTTC.

This chain links TRBV28 with TRBJ1-2, with D perhaps TRBD1 (6 bases). V was shortened by 3 bases and J by 8 bases, with 16 bases between the two germline ends. CDR3 length equals 14 residues. Germline CDR1 reads MDHEN; CDR2 reads SYDVKM. In nucleotides, the CDR3 is TGTGCCAGCAGTTTGCGTGGTATCGGGGGCGGCTACACCTTC. Translated, it gives CASSLRGIGGGYTF.

CDR3 amino acids: CATSRDWGRVSNQPQHF. DNA for the CDR3: TGTGCCACCAGCAGAGATTGGGGCAGGGTAAGCAATCAGCCCCAGCATTTT. This rearrangement joins TRBV15 to TRBJ1-5; perhaps TRBD1 as D (5 bases). V was clipped by 0 bases and J by 1 base, with 13 bases between them. The CDR3 covers 17 residues. CDR1 and CDR2 (germline): LNHNV, YYDKDF (reference sequence).

The CDR3 DNA reads TGTGCCAGCAGTTTATGGGCAGGGAGGAACACCGGGGAGCTGTTTTTT. Protein: CASSLWAGRNTGELFF. This chain links TRBV28 with TRBJ2-2; TRBD1 or TRBD2 may be the D gene (5 bases each). This CDR3 contains 16 residues. V was cut by 0 bases and J by 1 base, with 9 bases left in between. CDR1 is MDHEN and CDR2 is SYDVKM in the germline V gene.

The genes are TRBV4-1 and TRBJ2-3, with D possibly matching TRBD2 (6 bases). The V gene's germline CDR1 is MGHRA and CDR2 YSYEKL. The V gene lost 1 base and the J gene lost 3 bases, with 8 bases spanning the gap. CDR3 size: 14 residues. CDR3 protein: CASSQGLGTDTQYF. CDR3 coding DNA: TGCGCCAGCAGCCAAGGACTAGGGACAGATACGCAGTATTTT.

J is TRBJ1-2 and V is TRBV4-1; D gene uncertain. CDR1 MGHRA and CDR2 YSYEKL come from the germline V gene. Trimming removed 3 bases at V and 4 bases at J, with 15 bases between. CDR3 length: 15 amino acids. The chain's CDR3 is CASSQNGPVGYGYTF. The CDR3 nucleotides are TGCGCCAGCAGCCAGAATGGTCCGGTGGGCTATGGCTACACCTTC.

The chain combines TRBV5-4 with TRBJ2-5; D is uncertain. The CDR3 is 14 residues long. Germline V gene lookup returns CDR1 SGHNT and CDR2 YYREEE (reference sequence). Trimming took off 1 base at V and 4 bases at J, with 11 bases between the two ends. The CDR3 DNA follows: TGTGCCAGCAGCTTGTTCCAGGCCCGAGAGACCCAGTACTTC. Translated, it gives CASSLFQARETQYF.

The chain links TRBV28 to TRBJ2-5; 9 positions agree with TRBD1. The J call may be in error: the DNA end matches TRBJ2-7 better. Germline V gene data show CDR1 as MDHEN and CDR2 as SYDVKM. The CDR3 length is 14 residues. CDR3 coding DNA: TGTGCCAGCAGTTCCAGGGGACAGGGCTACGAGCAGTACTTC. Translated: CASSSRGQGYEQYF.

CDR3 sequence reads: CASSRQGDQPQHF. Here the CDR3 DNA reads TGCGCCAGCAGCCGACAGGGGGATCAGCCCCAGCATTTT. This chain connects TRBV4-1 to TRBJ1-5; 9 nucleotides align to TRBD1. Trimming at V came to 4 bases and at J to 5 bases, leaving 0 bases not matched to a gene. Germline CDR1 is MGHRA and CDR2 is YSYEKL. There are 13 residues in the CDR3.

The chain recombines TRBV19 with TRBJ1-5, with 9 bases fitting TRBD1. CDR3 length: 13 residues. Unmatched junction bases numbered 3, after V lost 5 bases and J lost 7 bases. Looked up from germline, CDR1 is LNHDA and CDR2 is SQIVND (reference sequence). The CDR3 DNA reads as TGTGCCAGTAGTCGGGACAGGGTACAGCCCCAGCATTTT. The encoded protein is CASSRDRVQPQHF.

The chain employs TRBV5-1 and TRBJ2-1; D is possibly TRBD2 (6 bases). The V gene lost 2 bases and the J gene lost 7 bases, with 13 bases spanning the gap. Germline-derived CDR1 and CDR2 are SGHRS and YFSETQ. The CDR3 contains 14 residues. In DNA, the CDR3 is TGCGCCAGCAGCTTCTTGGGTGCGGGGAATGAGCAGTTCTTC. Translation gives CASSFLGAGNEQFF.

J is TRBJ2-4 and V is TRBV28; 9 bases fit TRBD2. Germline assignment: CDR1 MDHEN and CDR2 SYDVKM. Trimming at V came to 5 bases and at J to 3 bases, leaving 8 bases not matched to a gene. There are 16 residues in the CDR3. The CDR3 nucleotides are TGTGCCAGCAGTATCCTTAGCGGGAGTGGCAAAAACATTCAGTACTTC. This sequence encodes CASSILSGSGKNIQYF.

The genes are TRBV19 and TRBJ1-1, with D possibly TRBD1 on 5 matching bases. V gave up 7 bases and J gave up 4 bases, with 16 bases separating them. Germline V gives CDR1 LNHDA, CDR2 SQIVND (reference sequence). CDR3 size: 14 residues. This chain's CDR3 is CASTYIGGSTEAFF. CDR3 DNA: TGTGCCAGTACCTACATTGGGGGTTCCACTGAAGCTTTCTTT. The variable domain in full, completed from reference TRBV19 and TRBJ1-1, reads DGGITQSPKYLFRKEGQNVTLSCEQNLNHDAMYWYRQDPGQGLRLIYYSQIVNDFQKGDIAEGYSVSREKKESFPLTVTSAQKNPTAFYLCASTYIGGSTEAFFGQGTRLTVV.

V is TRBV9 and J is TRBJ2-3; D possibly corresponds to TRBD2 (6 bases). V dropped 0 bases and J dropped 4 bases, with 12 bases sitting between them. The CDR3 runs to 15 residues. The germline gives CDR1 SGDLS, CDR2 YYNGEE. The CDR3 protein is CASSVESGPPDTQYF. The DNA of the CDR3 is TGTGCCAGCAGCGTAGAAAGCGGGCCCCCAGATACGCAGTATTTT.

The chain joins TRBV11-2 to TRBJ2-5, with D possibly TRBD1 on 5 matching bases. The germline gives CDR1 SGHAT, CDR2 FQNNGV. The CDR3 is made up of 12 amino acids. Trimming stripped 5 bases from V and 1 base from J, with 5 bases between. CDR3 residues: CASSGAQETQYF. For the CDR3, the DNA is TGTGCCAGCAGCGGGGCCCAAGAGACCCAGTACTTC.

The V and J genes are TRBV7-3 and TRBJ2-2, with 8 bases identical to TRBD1. The CDR3 loop spans 15 amino acids. The junction had 7 bases not matched to a gene; V was cut back by 5 bases and J by 5 bases. Per the germline V gene, CDR1 is SGHTA and CDR2 is FQGTGA. For the CDR3, the DNA is TGTGCCAGCAGCCCGACAGGGGCGATGACCGGGGAGCTGTTTTTT. Translating it yields CASSPTGAMTGELFF.

The chain links TRBV5-1 to TRBJ1-4, with a possible D match to TRBD1 (6 bases). Trimming took off 0 bases at V and 7 bases at J, with 13 bases between the two ends. Germline CDR1 is SGHRS and CDR2 is YFSETQ. The CDR3 contains 15 residues. This chain's CDR3 is CASSLVWGGTEKLFF. The CDR3 region has the DNA TGCGCCAGCAGCTTGGTTTGGGGGGGCACTGAAAAACTGTTTTTT.

This chain links TRBV28 with TRBJ1-2, with D possibly being TRBD1 (5 bases). The CDR3 length is 13 residues. Germline V lookup: CDR1 MDHEN, CDR2 SYDVKM. V shed 2 bases and J shed 4 bases, with 8 bases lying between them. For the CDR3, the DNA is TGTGCCAGCAGTTTAGGGGGGACCTATGGCTACACCTTC. Translated, it gives CASSLGGTYGYTF.

V gene TRBV5-1 combines with J gene TRBJ1-6; the match to TRBD1 covers 8 bases. The V gene end was trimmed by 1 base and the J gene end by 8 bases; junction bases not matched to a gene: 11. Germline V lookup: CDR1 SGHRS, CDR2 YFSETQ. The CDR3 contains 17 residues. The CDR3 spells CASSLTGQAGVDSPLHF. CDR3 DNA: TGCGCCAGCAGCTTGACGGGACAGGCCGGAGTGGATTCACCCCTCCACTTT.

The gene calls are TRBV30 and TRBJ1-6; possible D gene TRBD1, 6 bases. In germline, CDR1 is GTSNPN, CDR2 SVGIG (reference sequence). V gave up 4 bases and J gave up 7 bases, with 14 bases separating them. The CDR3 runs 14 residues. CDR3 in amino acids: CAWKSGTQNSPLHF. The DNA of the CDR3 is TGTGCCTGGAAAAGCGGGACACAAAATTCACCCCTCCACTTT.